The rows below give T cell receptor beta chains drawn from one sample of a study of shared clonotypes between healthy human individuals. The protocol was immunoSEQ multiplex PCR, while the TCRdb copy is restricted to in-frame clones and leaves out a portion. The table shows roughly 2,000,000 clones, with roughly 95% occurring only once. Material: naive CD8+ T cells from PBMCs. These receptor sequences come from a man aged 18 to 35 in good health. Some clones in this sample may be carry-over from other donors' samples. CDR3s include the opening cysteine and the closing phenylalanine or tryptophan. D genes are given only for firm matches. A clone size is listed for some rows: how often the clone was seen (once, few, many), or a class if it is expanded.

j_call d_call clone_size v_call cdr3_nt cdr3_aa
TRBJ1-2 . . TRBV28 TGTGCCAGCAGTTTAAGTCGGGGGGCGGGCTATGGCTACACCTTC CASSLSRGAGYGYTF
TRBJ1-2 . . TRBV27 TGTGCCAGCAGTAGCAGAACAGCTCAGCCCCCCTATGGCTACACCTTC CASSSRTAQPPYGYTF
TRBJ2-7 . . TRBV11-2 TGTGCCAGCAGCTTACCGGGGGACACCTACGAGCAGTACTTC CASSLPGDTYEQYF
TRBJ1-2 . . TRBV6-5 TGTGCCAGCACCCCTCGGGTGGGCTCTAACTATGGCTACACCTTC CASTPRVGSNYGYTF
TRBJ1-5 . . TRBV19 TGTGCCAGTAGTACCGGCGGGAGTAATCAGCCCCAGCATTTT CASSTGGSNQPQHF
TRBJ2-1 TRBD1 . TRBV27 TGTGCCAGCAGTTTCGACAGGGGGCGGAGAAATGAGCAGTTCTTC CASSFDRGRRNEQFF
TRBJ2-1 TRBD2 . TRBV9 TGTGCCAGCAGCGCACTAGCGGGAGCCCACAATGAGCAGTTCTTC CASSALAGAHNEQFF
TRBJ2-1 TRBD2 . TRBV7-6 TGTGCCAGCAGCTCCCTACTAGCGGGAGGATGGAGCCACAATGAGCAGTTCTTC CASSSLLAGGWSHNEQFF
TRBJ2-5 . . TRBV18 TGTGCCAGCTCACCACCTAGTCCCCGGGAGACCCAGTACTTC CASSPPSPRETQYF
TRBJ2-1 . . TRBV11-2 TGTGCCAGCAGCTCACACAGGGGGGGAGCCTACAATGAGCAGTTCTTC CASSSHRGGAYNEQFF
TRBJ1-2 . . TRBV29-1 TGCAGCGTTGTCGACTGGGCAGGGCCCTATGGCTACACCTTC CSVVDWAGPYGYTF
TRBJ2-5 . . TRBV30 TGTGCCTGGAGCTACTTACCTAGGGGGACCCAGTACTTC CAWSYLPRGTQYF
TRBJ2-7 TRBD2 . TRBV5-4 TGTGCCAGCAGCTTGCATTCTAGCGGAACCTACGAGCAGTACTTC CASSLHSSGTYEQYF
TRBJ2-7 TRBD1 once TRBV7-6 TGTGCCAGCAGCCCGAAGGACAGGAACTACGAGCAGTACTTC CASSPKDRNYEQYF
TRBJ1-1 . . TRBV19 TGTGCCAGTACCCAGGGAAGTTTAAAAGCTTTCTTT CASTQGSLKAFF
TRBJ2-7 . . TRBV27 TGTGCCAGCAGTCCCGGCTCGCTTTACGAGCAGTACTTC CASSPGSLYEQYF
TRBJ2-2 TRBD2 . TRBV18 TGTGCCAGCTCACCACCGGGACTAGCGGGAGGGCACACCGGGGAGCTGTTTTTT CASSPPGLAGGHTGELFF
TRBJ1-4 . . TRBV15 TGTGCCACCAGCAGAGGGGCTTTTAATGAAAAACTGTTTTTT CATSRGAFNEKLFF
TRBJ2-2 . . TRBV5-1 TGCGCCAGCAGCCCCTCGGACAAAACCATCACCGGGGAGCTGTTTTTT CASSPSDKTITGELFF
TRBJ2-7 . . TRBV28 TGTGCCAGCAGACATAAGACAAGGACCTACGAGCAGTACTTC CASRHKTRTYEQYF
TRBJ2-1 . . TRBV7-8 TGTGCCAGCAGCTTAGCCGCTCTTACGGGATCCTACAATGAGCAGTTCTTC CASSLAALTGSYNEQFF
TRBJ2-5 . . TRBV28 TGTGCCAGCAGTCCCGGTGTGGAGGGCAGGGAGACCCAGTACTTC CASSPGVEGRETQYF
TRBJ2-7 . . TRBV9 TGTGCCAGCAGCGTGGGTTGGGAGCAGACCTACGAGCAGTACTTC CASSVGWEQTYEQYF
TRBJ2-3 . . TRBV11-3 TGTGCCAGCAGCTCCCGACTAGTTCCAGATACGCAGTATTTT CASSSRLVPDTQYF
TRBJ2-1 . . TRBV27 TGTGCCAGCAGTTTAATGGGGCGTGAGCAGTTCTTC CASSLMGREQFF
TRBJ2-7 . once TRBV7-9 TGTGCCGCCACGAGCTTTCGCGAGCAGTACTTC CAATSFREQYF
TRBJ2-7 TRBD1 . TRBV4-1 TGCGCCAGCAGCCAAGTTACAGGGGCGCATAGGGAGCAGTACTTC CASSQVTGAHREQYF
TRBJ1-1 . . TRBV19 TGTGCCAGTAGCGTATCAGGCACTGAAGCTTTCTTT CASSVSGTEAFF
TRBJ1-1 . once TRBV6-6 TGTGCCAGCAGTTACGTCAGTAACACTGAAGCTTTCTTT CASSYVSNTEAFF
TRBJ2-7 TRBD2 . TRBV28 TGTGCCAGCAGTTCCGGGACTAGCTACGAGCAGTACTTC CASSSGTSYEQYF
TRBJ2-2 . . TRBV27 TGTGCCAGCAACGAGAGGGGCACCGGGGAGCTGTTTTTT CASNERGTGELFF
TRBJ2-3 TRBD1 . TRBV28 TGTGCCAGCAGGGTACAGGGGGCCCCAGATACGCAGTATTTT CASRVQGAPDTQYF
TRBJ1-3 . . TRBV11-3 TGTGCCAGCGGCCCGATTCAGGAGGCCGGAAACACCATATATTTT CASGPIQEAGNTIYF
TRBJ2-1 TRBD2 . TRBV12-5 TGTGCTAGTGGTTTGGTAGTACTAGCGGGAGCCAGTAGCTCCTACAATGAGCAGTTCTTC CASGLVVLAGASSSYNEQFF
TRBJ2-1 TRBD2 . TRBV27 TGTGCCAGGAAGCGAAAGACTAGCCTCCATGAGCAGTTCTTC CARKRKTSLHEQFF
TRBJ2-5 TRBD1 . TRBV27 TGTGCCAGCAGCCCAGACAGGGGGCAAGAGACCCAGTACTTC CASSPDRGQETQYF
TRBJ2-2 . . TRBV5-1 TGCGCCAGCATGCCGTCCGGCAGGCTCAACACCGGGGAGCTGTTTTTT CASMPSGRLNTGELFF